The next 32 T cell receptor beta chains were all read from a single sample in a study of blood T cell repertoires in COVID-19 (TCRdb year 2020). The receptor library was made with the immunoSEQ multiplex PCR assay. TCRdb obtained this table from immuneACCESS and retained in-frame rearrangements with V and J assigned. These tables miss some clones; where compared with another copy, unresolved V genes account for less than half of the shortfall, and the remainder is unexplained. This sample comprises roughly 50,000 clones, around 84% of them detected only once. The biggest ten clones account for about an eighth of the sample. The sequencing sample was made of peripheral blood. All receptors derive from a woman of 80 years or more with acute or convalescent COVID-19.

CDR3 sequence reads: CASRATGNEKLFF. Here the CDR3 DNA reads TGTGCCAGCAGGGCGACAGGGAATGAAAAACTGTTTTTT. The chain has TRBV5-6 and TRBJ1-4; 7 positions agree with TRBD1. V lost 5 bases, J lost 5 bases, and 3 bases stayed unmatched. This CDR3 spans 13 amino acids. Germline assignment: CDR1 SGHDT and CDR2 YYEEEE.

V usage is TRBV6-5 and J usage is TRBJ2-1; TRBD1 matches 8 bases. From germline, CDR1 is MNHEY and CDR2 SVGAGI. The junction had 6 bases not matched to a gene; V was cut back by 6 bases and J by 8 bases. The CDR3 has 13 residues. The CDR3 spells CASRETGEHEQFF. CDR3 nucleotides: TGTGCCAGCAGGGAGACAGGGGAGCATGAGCAGTTCTTC.

This clone has a single count. This rearrangement joins TRBV30 to TRBJ2-3; D not resolved. CDR1 and CDR2 (germline): GTSNPN, SVGIG (reference sequence). The V end lost 0 bases, the J end lost 6 bases, and 10 bases lay between the germline ends. This CDR3 has 13 amino acids. The CDR3 reads CAWSVASTDTQYF. CDR3 bases: TGTGCCTGGAGTGTAGCCTCCACCGATACGCAGTATTTT.

On this clone itself: One end of the junction fails to match germline, which may point to a read error. The V and J genes are TRBV14 and TRBJ2-5; 10 bases are a match to TRBD1. The CDR3 contains 16 residues. In germline, CDR1 is SGHDN, CDR2 FVKESK. CDR3: CASSRLGQGNQETQYF. In DNA, the CDR3 is TGTGCCAGTAGCCGCTTGGGACAGGGGAACCAAGAGACCCAGTACTTC.

The chain employs TRBV7-9 and TRBJ1-1, with TRBD1 matching 7 bases. CDR1 SEHNR and CDR2 FQNEAQ come from the germline V gene (reference sequence). The CDR3 has 12 residues. Trimming removed 1 base from V and 10 bases from J; junction bases left unmatched: 3. The CDR3 loop is CASSLGDSVAFF. The CDR3 nucleotides read TGTGCCAGCAGCTTAGGGGACAGTGTAGCTTTCTTT.

The chain joins TRBV5-4 to TRBJ2-1; 9 bases agree with TRBD2. J was trimmed by 8 bases and V by 0 bases; bases with no gene match: 9. The CDR3 covers 16 residues. Germline V gene lookup returns CDR1 SGHNT and CDR2 YYREEE (reference sequence). CDR3 nucleotide sequence: TGTGCCAGCAGCTTGGGCGCGGGGGGGCCTGGGGATGAGCAGTTCTTC. This translates into CASSLGAGGPGDEQFF.

The V call is TRBV7-9, the J call TRBJ1-2; D ambiguous. V was shortened by 4 bases and J by 2 bases, with 11 bases between the two germline ends. The germline V gene encodes CDR1 SEHNR and CDR2 FQNEAQ (reference sequence). This CDR3 contains 14 residues. The CDR3 loop reads CASSSTSKNYGYTF. In nucleotides, the CDR3 is TGTGCCAGCAGCTCCACATCCAAGAACTATGGCTACACCTTC.

The chain links TRBV7-9 to TRBJ2-1; 9 nucleotides agree with TRBD2. V was pared by 2 bases and J by 5 bases, with 13 bases of the junction left unmatched. The germline V gene encodes CDR1 SEHNR and CDR2 FQNEAQ (reference sequence). The CDR3 has 18 amino acids. The CDR3 DNA is TGTGCCAGCAGCTTACCCTCGGGACTAGCCGATTATAACAATGAGCAGTTCTTC. Amino acids: CASSLPSGLADYNNEQFF.

About this clone itself: Germline is not matched at one junction end, which may reflect a read error. V and J are TRBV7-9 and TRBJ1-2, with a weak D call TRBD1 (5 bases). CDR1 is SEHNR and CDR2 is FQNEAQ in the germline V gene (reference sequence). The CDR3 is 13 residues long. Here the CDR3 reads CASSLAAGPAAYF. As DNA, the CDR3 is TGTGCCAGCAGCTTAGCGGCAGGGCCGGCTGCTTACTTC.

The rearrangement joins TRBV4-2 to TRBJ1-2, with 9 bases matching TRBD1. This CDR3 is built from 15 residues. Germline values: CDR1 LGHNA, CDR2 YNFKEQ. The ends lost 0 bases at V and 6 bases at J; junction bases unmatched: 5. CDR3 DNA sequence: TGTGCCAGCAGCCAAGAGTGGGACAGGGCTAATGGCTACACCTTC. This codes for CASSQEWDRANGYTF.

The V call is TRBV3-1 (or the pseudogene TRBV3-2), the J call TRBJ1-2, with D unclear. V lost 1 base and J lost 4, with 13 bases in between. From germline, CDR1 is LGHDT and CDR2 YNNKEL (reference sequence). The CDR3 is 15 amino acids. Here the CDR3 reads CASSQGAVFGYGYTF. In nucleotides, the CDR3 is TGTGCCAGCAGCCAAGGTGCGGTCTTCGGCTATGGCTACACCTTC.

This chain joins TRBV20-1 and TRBJ1-1; D not certain. Germline V lookup: CDR1 DFQATT, CDR2 SNEGSKA (reference sequence). Trimming removed 5 bases from V and 7 bases from J, with 11 bases in between. The CDR3 sequence is 11 residues long. The CDR3 DNA sequence: TGCAGTGCTCCACGGGGAATTGAAGCTTTCTTT. Translated: CSAPRGIEAFF.

The chain joins TRBV19 to TRBJ1-6; no reliable D call. The CDR3 has 15 residues. Trimming took off 7 bases at V and 6 bases at J, with 16 bases between the two ends. Germline V gene sequence: CDR1 LNHDA, CDR2 SQIVND (reference sequence). The CDR3 is CASTLRGISNSPLHF. The CDR3 DNA reads TGTGCCAGTACCCTCCGCGGGATTTCTAATTCACCCCTCCACTTT. The full variable domain, completed using reference TRBV19 and TRBJ1-6, is DGGITQSPKYLFRKEGQNVTLSCEQNLNHDAMYWYRQDPGQGLRLIYYSQIVNDFQKGDIAEGYSVSREKKESFPLTVTSAQKNPTAFYLCASTLRGISNSPLHFGNGTRLTVT.

V and J are TRBV5-4 and TRBJ2-3; TRBD2 aligns across 15 bases. With 4 bases clipped from V and 5 bases from J, the junction kept 8 bases outside the gene matches. Germline-derived CDR1 and CDR2 are SGHNT and YYREEE (reference sequence). This CDR3 is built from 17 residues. The CDR3: CASSLLGLAGGGDTQYF. Here the CDR3 DNA reads TGTGCCAGCAGCCTACTGGGACTAGCGGGGGGAGGAGATACGCAGTATTTT.

This sequence joins TRBV4-2 and TRBJ1-4; possible D gene TRBD1, 6 bases. The length of the CDR3 is 16 residues. CDR1 is LGHNA and CDR2 is YNFKEQ in the germline V gene. Trimming took off 2 bases at V and 2 bases at J, with 12 bases between the two ends. CDR3 coding DNA: TGTGCCAGCAGCCAAAATCAGGGGCACACTAATGAAAAACTGTTTTTT. Encoded protein: CASSQNQGHTNEKLFF.

This clone was seen a handful of times. The same CDR3 arises from other DNA sequences in this sample as well. The genes are TRBV3-1 (or the pseudogene TRBV3-2) and TRBJ1-1; a weak D match, TRBD1 (5 bases). V gave up 4 bases and J gave up 2 bases, with 11 bases separating them. CDR1 LGHDT and CDR2 YNNKEL come from the germline V gene (reference sequence). This CDR3 has 14 residues. CDR3 sequence (DNA): TGTGCCAGCAGCCGCAGCGGGGGTAACACTGAAGCTTTCTTT. This encodes CASSRSGGNTEAFF.

The rearrangement links TRBV19 to TRBJ1-5; TRBD1 might be the D (5 bases). Germline assignment: CDR1 LNHDA and CDR2 SQIVND (reference sequence). The CDR3 spans 14 residues. The V end lost 3 bases, the J end lost 5 bases, and 11 bases lay between the germline ends. This chain's CDR3 is CASSIGGVDQPQHF. The CDR3 DNA follows: TGTGCCAGTAGTATTGGGGGGGTGGATCAGCCCCAGCATTTT.

The chain has TRBV6-5 and TRBJ2-3; no firm D call. Germline CDR1 MNHEY, CDR2 SVGAGI. This CDR3 is 13 amino acids long. V dropped 8 bases and J dropped 2 bases, with 11 bases sitting between them. CDR3 loop: CASLLADTDTQYF. The CDR3 region has the DNA TGTGCCAGCCTCTTGGCGGACACAGATACGCAGTATTTT.

The rearrangement joins TRBV6-5 to TRBJ2-5; 7 bases line up with TRBD2. The CDR3 consists of 15 residues. V dropped 6 bases and J dropped 4; count of bases not matched to a gene: 11. CDR1 and CDR2 from the germline V gene are MNHEY and SVGAGI. CDR3 in DNA: TGTGCCAGCAGCCCCGAGGGACTACGGCGAGAGACCCAGTACTTC. This sequence encodes CASSPEGLRRETQYF.

The chain joins TRBV30 to TRBJ1-5, with a possible D match to TRBD1 (5 bases). This CDR3 has 13 amino acids. Deletions cut 2 bases from V and 7 bases from J, with 12 bases between. Germline CDR1 GTSNPN, CDR2 SVGIG (reference sequence). In nucleotides, the CDR3 is TGTGCCTGGAGTCCCCCAGGGCAGCAGCCCCAGCATTTT. Its translation: CAWSPPGQQPQHF.

The gene calls are TRBV30 and TRBJ1-2; weak D call: TRBD1 (6 bases). The germline V gene encodes CDR1 GTSNPN and CDR2 SVGIG (reference sequence). The CDR3 is 13 amino acids. Between the trimmed V and J ends, which lost 0 bases and 8 bases, there was a span of 13 bases. CDR3 in amino acids: CAWSVLTGRGYTF. CDR3 nucleotides: TGTGCCTGGAGTGTATTAACAGGGCGAGGCTACACCTTC.

The chain couples TRBV7-6 to TRBJ2-1; 7 bases agree with TRBD1. This CDR3 has 16 amino acids. Germline values: CDR1 SGHVS, CDR2 FNYEAQ. The V segment lost 5 bases and the J segment 5 bases; nucleotides outside the gene matches: 12. The CDR3 sequence: CASSKRPGQNDNEQFF. CDR3 nucleotide sequence: TGTGCCAGCAGCAAGCGCCCGGGACAGAACGACAATGAGCAGTTCTTC.

This chain joins TRBV5-5 and TRBJ2-5; maybe TRBD2 (7 bases). Germline V gives CDR1 SGHKS, CDR2 YYEKEE (reference sequence). The CDR3 consists of 17 residues. V was shortened by 1 base and J by 9 bases, with 25 bases between the two germline ends. The chain's CDR3 is CASSLLGLGGPEGSQYF. For the CDR3, the DNA is TGTGCCAGCAGCTTGTTGGGTTTGGGGGGGCCAGAGGGGTCCCAGTACTTC.

The V and J genes are TRBV29-1 and TRBJ2-1; D perhaps matches TRBD1 (5 bases). This CDR3 has 17 residues. V shed 4 bases and J shed 6 bases, with 25 bases lying between them. Germline CDR1 is SQVTM and CDR2 is ANQGSEA. The CDR3 region has the DNA TGCAGCGTTGGCCCCCAGGGTAGGCTTAATGTAGGCAATGAGCAGTTCTTC. Residues: CSVGPQGRLNVGNEQFF.

In this sample, this clone turned up once. The chain recombines TRBV3-1 (or the pseudogene TRBV3-2) with TRBJ2-7; D is undetermined. V lost 2 bases and J 5 bases, leaving 4 bases between the germline ends. The germline gives CDR1 LGHDT, CDR2 YNNKEL (reference sequence). This CDR3 has 11 amino acids. The CDR3 bases are TGTGCCAGCAGCCAACAGGACGAGCAGTACTTC. Its protein is CASSQQDEQYF.

CDR3 protein: CASSQPGQGGETQYF. In nucleotides, the CDR3 is TGTGCCAGCAGCCAGCCGGGACAGGGGGGAGAGACCCAGTACTTC. The genes are TRBV7-8 and TRBJ2-5; 11 nucleotides agree with TRBD1. Per the germline V gene, CDR1 is SGHVS and CDR2 is FQNEAQ. V was pared by 5 bases and J by 4 bases, with 6 bases of the junction left unmatched. The CDR3 runs 15 residues.

This CDR3 reads CASSVGGQGNSGNTIYF. The CDR3 region has the DNA TGTGCCAGCAGCGTAGGGGGTCAGGGAAACTCTGGAAACACCATATATTTT. This chain connects TRBV9 to TRBJ1-3, with D possibly being TRBD1 (5 bases). Trimming cost V 0 bases and J 0 bases, with 13 bases left between them. Germline-derived CDR1 and CDR2 are SGDLS and YYNGEE. The CDR3 is made up of 17 amino acids.

The chain uses TRBV30 and TRBJ2-1; TRBD1 is a possible D gene (6 bases). V gave up 0 bases and J gave up 10 bases, with 22 bases separating them. CDR3 size: 16 residues. Germline CDR1 GTSNPN, CDR2 SVGIG (reference sequence). CDR3 sequence (DNA): TGTGCCTGGAGTGTAGACTGGGCCAGGGGAGTAAACGAGCAGTTCTTC. This sequence encodes CAWSVDWARGVNEQFF.

This chain connects TRBV6-6 to TRBJ1-4; perhaps TRBD1 as D (5 bases). Trimming pared 2 bases from V and 1 base from J, leaving 11 bases between. Per the germline V gene, CDR1 is MNHNY and CDR2 is SVGAGI (reference sequence). This CDR3 region has 16 residues. CDR3 nucleotides: TGTGCCAGCAGTTACGGCAGGGCGGTAACTAATGAAAAACTGTTTTTT. Residues: CASSYGRAVTNEKLFF.

The rearrangement joins TRBV5-1 to TRBJ2-1; 12 positions agree with TRBD1. The CDR3 extends over 16 amino acids. The V gene's germline CDR1 is SGHRS and CDR2 YFSETQ. V trimming: 4 bases; J trimming: 7 bases; junction bases outside the gene matches: 9. The CDR3 nucleotides read TGCGCCAGCAGCAACCCAGGGACAGGGGGCGCGAATGAGCAGTTCTTC. Translation gives CASSNPGTGGANEQFF.

The chain is built from TRBV18 and TRBJ1-2, with D perhaps matching TRBD1 (6 bases). Trimming cost V 5 bases and J 3 bases, with 19 bases left between them. CDR3 length: 16 amino acids. From germline, CDR1 is KGHSH and CDR2 LQKENI. The chain's CDR3 is CASSEYDRLFDYGYTF. The CDR3 DNA is TGTGCCAGCTCAGAATACGACAGGTTATTCGACTATGGCTACACCTTC.

The chain carries TRBV7-9 and TRBJ1-4, with 10 bases that match TRBD1. V shed 5 bases, J shed 0 bases, and the junction held 9 bases outside the gene matches. This CDR3 comprises 18 residues. CDR1 is SEHNR, CDR2 FQNEAQ, per germline (reference sequence). As DNA, the CDR3 is TGTGCCAGCAGCCTGGGACAGGGGCGTTCCGCAACTAATGAAAAACTGTTTTTT. Its translation is CASSLGQGRSATNEKLFF.